These 10 T cell receptor beta chains share one sample of origin, sequenced in a study of T cells in localized non-small cell lung cancer. TCRdb's table, derived via immunoSEQ multiplex PCR, lists solely in-frame clones and lacks some. The sample carries under 40,000 clones, around 87% recorded once. The sample in question was peripheral blood mononuclear cells, obtained before any cancer treatment. The receptors originated from a man aged 40-75 years with stage III lung adenocarcinoma.

The chain couples TRBV4-3 to TRBJ2-7, with 7 bases fitting TRBD2. Trimming cost V 0 bases and J 6 bases; bases outside gene matches: 14. This CDR3 has 17 amino acids. Germline CDR1 and CDR2: LGHNA and YSLEER. CDR3 DNA: TGCGCCAGCAGCCAAGATACGGGGGAGGGTGGATATTTCGAGCAGTACTTC. Protein product: CASSQDTGEGGYFEQYF.

This clone has only a few counts. The chain has TRBV7-2 and TRBJ2-7; 7 bases agree with TRBD2. The CDR3 totals 12 residues. Germline V gene data show CDR1 as SGHTA and CDR2 as FQGNSA. The V segment lost 8 bases and the J segment 0 bases; nucleotides outside the gene matches: 1. The CDR3 loop reads CASGRVSYEQYF. The CDR3 coding sequence is TGTGCCAGCGGGAGGGTCTCCTACGAGCAGTACTTC.

The genes are TRBV7-9 and TRBJ1-2, with 9 bases matching TRBD1. Germline lookup yields CDR1 SEHNR and CDR2 FQNEAQ (reference sequence). The V gene end was trimmed by 4 bases and the J gene end by 8 bases; junction bases not matched to a gene: 14. The CDR3 runs 16 residues. The CDR3 coding sequence is TGTGCCAGCAGCTCCACCGGGACAGGGAGCGGGGGGGGCTACACCTTC. Translating it yields CASSSTGTGSGGGYTF.

The genes are TRBV14 and TRBJ2-6; 8 nucleotides line up with TRBD2. Germline CDR1 SGHDN, CDR2 FVKESK. There are 19 residues in the CDR3. The V and J ends lost 0 bases and 0 bases, in that order; junction bases with no gene match: 7. CDR3 DNA: TGTGCCAGCAGCCAAGATTTCGGGAGGGGTCTCTCTGGGGCCAACGTCCTGACTTTC. Encoded protein: CASSQDFGRGLSGANVLTF.

CDR3 protein: CASSELPGLYGYTF. CDR3 nucleotide sequence: TGTGCCAGCAGTGAACTTCCGGGGTTGTATGGCTACACCTTC. The gene calls are TRBV2 and TRBJ1-2; D gene uncertain. V lost 2 bases, J lost 5 bases, and 12 bases lay in between. The CDR3 sequence is 14 residues long. Germline V CDR1 and CDR2: SNHLY, FYNNEI.

The chain carries TRBV5-4 and TRBJ1-3, with 9 nucleotides matching TRBD1. Germline values: CDR1 SGHNT, CDR2 YYREEE (reference sequence). Trimming at V came to 4 bases and at J to 0 bases, leaving 2 bases not matched to a gene. This CDR3 comprises 15 residues. The CDR3 protein is CASSRGQGSGNTIYF. In DNA form, the CDR3 reads TGTGCCAGCAGCCGGGGACAGGGCTCTGGAAACACCATATATTTT. Full variable domain (remainder filled in from reference TRBV5-4 and TRBJ1-3): ETGVTQSPTHLIKTRGQQVTLRCSSQSGHNTVSWYQQALGQGPQFIFQYYREEENGRGNFPPRFSGLQFPNYSSELNVNALELDDSALYLCASSRGQGSGNTIYFGEGSWLTVV.

This chain links TRBV7-8 with TRBJ1-1, with TRBD1 as a possible D gene (5 bases). V lost 3 bases and J 0 bases, leaving 5 bases between the germline ends. Germline CDR1 reads SGHVS; CDR2 reads FQNEAQ. The CDR3 sequence is 13 residues long. CDR3 residues: CASSLTVNTEAFF. The CDR3 nucleotides are TGTGCCAGCAGCTTGACAGTGAACACTGAAGCTTTCTTT.

This clone was counted between two and nine times. The chain carries TRBV11-2 and TRBJ2-5, with D perhaps given as TRBD1 or TRBD2 (5 bases each). V was cut by 10 bases and J by 5 bases, with 23 bases left in between. The CDR3 spans 15 residues. The germline V gene encodes CDR1 SGHAT and CDR2 FQNNGV. The CDR3, as DNA: TGTGCCACCCGTAATGGGGCACGGGGTGTGGAGACCCAGTACTTC. It encodes CATRNGARGVETQYF.

In DNA, the CDR3 is TGTGCCAGCAGCCGGCCTGACTACAATGAGCAGTTCTTC. Translating gives CASSRPDYNEQFF. This sequence joins TRBV5-4 and TRBJ2-1; D remains unclear. This CDR3 is built from 13 residues. The ends were cut back, 4 bases at V and 3 bases at J, with 8 bases in the middle. CDR1 is SGHNT, CDR2 YYREEE, per germline (reference sequence).

The genes are TRBV9 and TRBJ2-3, with D possibly being TRBD1 (5 bases). CDR3 length: 14 residues. The V end was cut by 0 bases, the J end by 0 bases, with 5 bases between. Germline V lookup: CDR1 SGDLS, CDR2 YYNGEE. In DNA form, the CDR3 reads TGTGCCAGCAGCGTAGCAGGGAGCACAGATACGCAGTATTTT. It translates to CASSVAGSTDTQYF.